These T cell receptor beta chains were read from a single sample in a study of cytomegalovirus exposure and HLA in healthy donors. Assay used: immunoSEQ multiplex PCR; TCRdb lists only in-frame clones, some missing. The sample has under 250,000 clones; about 80% are singletons. Sequencing input: PBMCs. These receptors were taken from a woman between 45 and 60 years old in good health and CMV-seropositive. CDR3s include the opening cysteine and the closing phenylalanine or tryptophan. Fields, in order: clone size, V gene, CDR3 length, D gene, J gene, CDR3 protein, CDR3 DNA. D genes are given only for firm matches. The size entry is marked missing in some rows and otherwise reads once, few, many or a size class.

abundance: NA
v_gene: TRBV9
len: 14
d_gene: TRBD1
j_gene: TRBJ1-1
CDR3aa: CASSETGTNTEAFF
CDR3nt: TGTGCCAGCAGCGAGACAGGGACGAACACTGAAGCTTTCTTT

abundance: many
v_gene: TRBV6-4
len: 15
d_gene: NA
j_gene: TRBJ2-3
CDR3aa: CASSVSGEHTDTQYF
CDR3nt: TGTGCCAGCAGTGTTAGCGGAGAGCACACAGATACGCAGTATTTT

abundance: NA
v_gene: TRBV18
len: 14
d_gene: NA
j_gene: TRBJ1-2
CDR3aa: CASSPAGSSFGYTF
CDR3nt: TGTGCCAGCTCACCGGCCGGGTCCTCCTTTGGCTACACCTTC

abundance: NA
v_gene: TRBV19
len: 14
d_gene: TRBD1
j_gene: TRBJ1-4
CDR3aa: CASSRDRSNEKLFF
CDR3nt: TGTGCCAGTAGTAGGGACAGGAGTAATGAAAAACTGTTTTTT

abundance: NA
v_gene: TRBV7-2
len: 16
d_gene: TRBD2
j_gene: TRBJ2-2
CDR3aa: CASSLGEGENTGELFF
CDR3nt: TGTGCCAGCAGCTTAGGGGAGGGAGAAAACACCGGGGAGCTGTTTTTT

abundance: NA
v_gene: TRBV30
len: 15
d_gene: TRBD1
j_gene: TRBJ1-4
CDR3aa: CAWSGYGTAEEKLFF
CDR3nt: TGTGCCTGGAGTGGATATGGGACAGCCGAGGAAAAACTGTTTTTT

abundance: NA
v_gene: TRBV5-1
len: 14
d_gene: NA
j_gene: TRBJ1-1
CDR3aa: CASSLGVASTEAFF
CDR3nt: TGCGCCAGCAGCTTGGGGGTAGCGTCGACTGAAGCTTTCTTT

abundance: NA
v_gene: TRBV6-6
len: 12
d_gene: NA
j_gene: TRBJ1-2
CDR3aa: CASRGGGYGYTF
CDR3nt: TGTGCCAGCAGAGGGGGTGGATATGGCTACACCTTC

abundance: NA
v_gene: TRBV4-1
len: 15
d_gene: NA
j_gene: TRBJ1-1
CDR3aa: CASSQDSGLNTEAFF
CDR3nt: TGCGCCAGCAGCCAAGACTCAGGCCTGAACACTGAAGCTTTCTTT

abundance: NA
v_gene: TRBV4-1
len: 18
d_gene: TRBD1
j_gene: TRBJ1-1
CDR3aa: CASSPSGTGSHMNTEAFF
CDR3nt: TGCGCCAGCAGCCCCAGCGGGACAGGGAGCCATATGAACACTGAAGCTTTCTTT

abundance: few
v_gene: TRBV19
len: 16
d_gene: TRBD1
j_gene: TRBJ1-1
CDR3aa: CASREDRAIMNTEAFF
CDR3nt: TGTGCCAGTAGGGAGGACAGGGCTATTATGAACACTGAAGCTTTCTTT

abundance: NA
v_gene: TRBV5-1
len: 14
d_gene: NA
j_gene: TRBJ2-1
CDR3aa: CASSLLAGGNEQFF
CDR3nt: TGCGCCAGCAGCCTACTGGCAGGGGGGAATGAGCAGTTCTTC

abundance: NA
v_gene: TRBV28
len: 11
d_gene: NA
j_gene: TRBJ2-7
CDR3aa: CASRSTLEQYF
CDR3nt: TGTGCCAGCAGATCTACGCTCGAGCAGTACTTC

abundance: NA
v_gene: TRBV5-1
len: 13
d_gene: NA
j_gene: TRBJ1-1
CDR3aa: CATSQGLNTEAFF
CDR3nt: TGCGCCACCTCACAGGGTCTGAACACTGAAGCTTTCTTT

abundance: NA
v_gene: TRBV29-1
len: 13
d_gene: NA
j_gene: TRBJ2-5
CDR3aa: CSVARGMWETQYF
CDR3nt: TGCAGCGTAGCCCGCGGGATGTGGGAGACCCAGTACTTC

abundance: NA
v_gene: TRBV5-1
len: 22
d_gene: TRBD2
j_gene: TRBJ2-7
CDR3aa: CASSNPLGTGTSGGGSTYEQYF
CDR3nt: TGCGCCAGCAGCAATCCCTTGGGGACCGGGACTAGCGGGGGTGGTTCTACCTACGAGCAGTACTTC

abundance: NA
v_gene: TRBV28
len: 14
d_gene: NA
j_gene: TRBJ2-3
CDR3aa: CASSFLLGTDTQYF
CDR3nt: TGTGCCAGCAGTTTCCTGCTAGGCACAGATACGCAGTATTTT

abundance: NA
v_gene: TRBV10-1
len: 13
d_gene: TRBD1
j_gene: TRBJ1-1
CDR3aa: CASRADRVGEAFF
CDR3nt: TGCGCCAGCAGAGCAGACAGGGTTGGTGAAGCTTTCTTT

abundance: NA
v_gene: TRBV5-1
len: 13
d_gene: NA
j_gene: TRBJ1-1
CDR3aa: CASSLGRGGEAFF
CDR3nt: TGCGCCAGCAGCTTGGGGCGGGGAGGAGAAGCTTTCTTT

abundance: NA
v_gene: TRBV7-9
len: 14
d_gene: NA
j_gene: TRBJ1-2
CDR3aa: CAGRTASERSGYTF
CDR3nt: TGTGCGGGAAGGACAGCCTCAGAACGGAGTGGCTACACCTTC

abundance: NA
v_gene: TRBV6-6
len: 15
d_gene: NA
j_gene: TRBJ1-2
CDR3aa: CASSLARNLNYGYTF
CDR3nt: TGTGCCAGCAGCCTGGCCCGAAACCTTAACTATGGCTACACCTTC

abundance: NA
v_gene: TRBV18
len: 14
d_gene: NA
j_gene: TRBJ1-1
CDR3aa: CASSPAGQNTEAFF
CDR3nt: TGTGCCAGCTCCCCCGCCGGACAGAACACTGAAGCTTTCTTT

abundance: NA
v_gene: TRBV4-3
len: 14
d_gene: NA
j_gene: TRBJ1-6
CDR3aa: CASSQEYYNSPLHF
CDR3nt: TGCGCCAGCAGCCAAGAGTATTATAATTCACCCCTCCACTTT

abundance: NA
v_gene: TRBV27
len: 16
d_gene: NA
j_gene: TRBJ2-5
CDR3aa: CASRKQGRGGGATQYF
CDR3nt: TGTGCCAGCAGAAAACAGGGTCGAGGGGGGGGAGCGACCCAGTACTTC

abundance: NA
v_gene: TRBV6-6
len: 11
d_gene: NA
j_gene: TRBJ2-7
CDR3aa: CASSPSYEQYF
CDR3nt: TGTGCCAGCAGTCCATCCTACGAGCAGTACTTC

abundance: NA
v_gene: TRBV28
len: 14
d_gene: NA
j_gene: TRBJ1-1
CDR3aa: CASSAGTVNTEAFF
CDR3nt: TGTGCCAGCAGTGCCGGGACTGTGAACACTGAAGCTTTCTTT

abundance: once
v_gene: TRBV9
len: 15
d_gene: TRBD1
j_gene: TRBJ2-3
CDR3aa: CASSAGQGGTDTQYF
CDR3nt: TGTGCCAGCAGCGCAGGACAGGGAGGAACAGATACGCAGTATTTT

abundance: NA
v_gene: TRBV7-9
len: 17
d_gene: NA
j_gene: TRBJ1-6
CDR3aa: CASSLAGGRAGNSPLHF
CDR3nt: TGTGCCAGCAGCTTAGCGGGGGGGAGGGCTGGTAATTCACCCCTCCACTTT

abundance: NA
v_gene: TRBV7-9
len: 13
d_gene: NA
j_gene: TRBJ1-6
CDR3aa: CASSERDNSPLHF
CDR3nt: TGTGCCAGCAGCGAGCGGGATAATTCACCCCTCCACTTT

abundance: NA
v_gene: TRBV6-5
len: 16
d_gene: NA
j_gene: TRBJ1-6
CDR3aa: CASSYSVQGPYSPLHF
CDR3nt: TGTGCCAGCAGTTACTCGGTGCAGGGGCCTTACTCACCCCTCCACTTT

abundance: NA
v_gene: TRBV5-1
len: 14
d_gene: TRBD2
j_gene: TRBJ2-7
CDR3aa: CASSVAGNSYEQYF
CDR3nt: TGCGCCAGCAGCGTAGCGGGGAACTCCTACGAGCAGTACTTC

abundance: NA
v_gene: TRBV2
len: 15
d_gene: NA
j_gene: TRBJ1-5
CDR3aa: CASSIGQNSNQPQHF
CDR3nt: TGTGCCAGCAGCATCGGACAGAATAGCAATCAGCCCCAGCATTTT

abundance: NA
v_gene: TRBV19
len: 17
d_gene: NA
j_gene: TRBJ2-1
CDR3aa: CASSTLDRMSSYNEQFF
CDR3nt: TGTGCCAGTAGTACATTAGACAGAATGAGCTCCTACAATGAGCAGTTCTTC

abundance: NA
v_gene: TRBV7-2
len: 14
d_gene: TRBD1
j_gene: TRBJ1-2
CDR3aa: CASSLNRDRVPSTF
CDR3nt: TGTGCCAGCAGCTTAAATCGGGACAGGGTACCTTCCACCTTC

abundance: once
v_gene: TRBV28
len: 15
d_gene: TRBD1
j_gene: TRBJ2-1
CDR3aa: CASSRPGQGNNEQFF
CDR3nt: TGTGCCAGCAGTCGGCCGGGACAGGGGAACAATGAGCAGTTCTTC

abundance: NA
v_gene: TRBV5-6
len: 14
d_gene: TRBD1
j_gene: TRBJ1-2
CDR3aa: CASSFDRAGYGYTF
CDR3nt: TGTGCCAGCAGCTTCGACAGGGCTGGTTATGGCTACACCTTC

abundance: once
v_gene: TRBV5-8
len: 14
d_gene: NA
j_gene: TRBJ2-7
CDR3aa: CASSLRVGAGEQYF
CDR3nt: TGTGCCAGCAGCTTACGCGTCGGAGCTGGCGAGCAGTACTTC

abundance: NA
v_gene: TRBV6-8
len: 12
d_gene: TRBD1
j_gene: TRBJ1-1
CDR3aa: CARRIRDREAFF
CDR3nt: TGTGCCAGACGAATCCGGGACAGAGAAGCTTTCTTT

abundance: once
v_gene: TRBV9
len: 15
d_gene: TRBD2
j_gene: TRBJ2-7
CDR3aa: CASSVGTSGVYEQYF
CDR3nt: TGTGCCAGCAGCGTAGGGACTAGCGGGGTGTACGAGCAGTACTTC

abundance: NA
v_gene: TRBV19
len: 15
d_gene: NA
j_gene: TRBJ1-2
CDR3aa: CASCEAGASGDGYTF
CDR3nt: TGTGCCAGTTGCGAGGCAGGGGCCTCCGGAGATGGCTACACCTTC

abundance: NA
v_gene: TRBV2
len: 15
d_gene: NA
j_gene: TRBJ1-6
CDR3aa: CASSDRQEANSPLHF
CDR3nt: TGTGCCAGCAGTGACAGACAGGAGGCGAATTCACCCCTCCACTTT

abundance: NA
v_gene: TRBV7-9
len: 15
d_gene: TRBD1
j_gene: TRBJ1-3
CDR3aa: CASSFGQAAGNTIYF
CDR3nt: TGTGCCAGCAGCTTTGGACAGGCCGCTGGAAACACCATATATTTT

abundance: NA
v_gene: TRBV19
len: 13
d_gene: TRBD2
j_gene: TRBJ2-7
CDR3aa: CASTGASGYEQYF
CDR3nt: TGTGCCAGTACTGGAGCTAGCGGCTACGAGCAGTACTTC

abundance: NA
v_gene: TRBV4-3
len: 21
d_gene: TRBD2
j_gene: TRBJ2-3
CDR3aa: CASSPHRRSGGAAIFTDTQYF
CDR3nt: TGCGCCAGCAGCCCCCATCGGCGTAGCGGGGGGGCAGCAATCTTCACAGATACGCAGTATTTT

abundance: NA
v_gene: TRBV11-3
len: 16
d_gene: NA
j_gene: TRBJ2-1
CDR3aa: CASSQAGTLTYNEQFF
CDR3nt: TGTGCCAGCAGCCAAGCAGGGACATTAACCTACAATGAGCAGTTCTTC

abundance: NA
v_gene: TRBV4-2
len: 16
d_gene: TRBD1
j_gene: TRBJ1-4
CDR3aa: CASSQDRRGPNEKLFF
CDR3nt: TGTGCCAGCAGCCAAGACAGGAGGGGGCCTAATGAAAAACTGTTTTTT